This T cell receptor beta chain was sequenced in a study of CD8+CD57+ T cells in acquired aplastic anemia. Before being chosen for sequencing, patients had shown CD8+CD57+ cell expansion by flow cytometry. All participating patients were living with severe acquired aplastic anemia. CDR1 and CDR2 (germline): SGHTA, FQGNSA. With 5 bases clipped from V and 2 bases from J, the junction kept 7 bases outside the gene matches. This CDR3 contains 15 residues. TCR beta VDJ and CDR3 profiling used genomic DNA as template. Via MiXCR, TCRdb re-called the reads, giving one row per CDR3 protein. The sample has about 180,000 distinct CDR3 sequences, about 45% seen once.

This receptor was taken from a human donor with aplastic anemia. This chain connects TRBV7-2 to TRBJ1-2; 8 nucleotides agree with TRBD1. Sequencing was done on a sample of sorted CD4+, CD8+, or CD8+CD57+ T cells (not recorded which) from PBMCs. The CDR3: CASSRTGQGNYGYTF. The CDR3 nucleotides read TGTGCCAGCAGCCGGACAGGGCAGGGGAACTATGGCTACACCTTC.